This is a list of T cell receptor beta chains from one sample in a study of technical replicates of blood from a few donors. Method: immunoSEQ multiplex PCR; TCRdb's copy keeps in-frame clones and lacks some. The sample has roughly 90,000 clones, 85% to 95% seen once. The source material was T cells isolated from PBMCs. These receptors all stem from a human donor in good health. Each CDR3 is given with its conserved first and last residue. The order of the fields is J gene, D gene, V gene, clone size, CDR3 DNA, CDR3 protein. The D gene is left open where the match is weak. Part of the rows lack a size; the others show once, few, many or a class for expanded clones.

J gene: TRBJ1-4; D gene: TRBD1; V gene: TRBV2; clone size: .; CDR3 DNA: TGTGCCAGCAGCGAAAGTGCCCGGGACAGGAGAGGTGAAAAACTGTTTTTT; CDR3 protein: CASSESARDRRGEKLFF
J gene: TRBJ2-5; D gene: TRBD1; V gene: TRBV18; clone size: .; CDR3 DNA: TGTGCCAGCTCACCAGGGACAGTACAAGAGACCCAGTACTTC; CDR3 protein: CASSPGTVQETQYF
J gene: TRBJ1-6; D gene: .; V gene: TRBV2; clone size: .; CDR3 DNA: TGTGCCAGCAGTACTCACAGGGAGCCGCCCCTCCACTTT; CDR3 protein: CASSTHREPPLHF
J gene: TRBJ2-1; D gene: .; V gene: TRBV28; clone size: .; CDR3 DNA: TGTGCCAGCAGTGTCAGTCCAAATGAGCAGTTCTTC; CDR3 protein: CASSVSPNEQFF
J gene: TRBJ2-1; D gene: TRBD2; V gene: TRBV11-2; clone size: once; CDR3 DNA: TGTGCCAGCAGCTTAGGAGGTCTAGCGGGAGGGCAGGGGCAGTTCTTC; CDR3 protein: CASSLGGLAGGQGQFF
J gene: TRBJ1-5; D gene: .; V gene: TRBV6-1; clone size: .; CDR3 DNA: TGTGCCAGCAGTGACAGGGCGCAGCCCCAGCATTTT; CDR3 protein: CASSDRAQPQHF
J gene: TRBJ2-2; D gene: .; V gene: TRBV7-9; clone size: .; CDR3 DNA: TGTGCCAGCAGCTTATCAGAAGGACGGGAGAGAGGGACCGGGGAGCTGTTTTTT; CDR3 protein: CASSLSEGRERGTGELFF
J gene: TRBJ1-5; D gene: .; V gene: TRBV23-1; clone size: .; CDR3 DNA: TGCGCCAGCAGTCAATGGGGGGGCGGGGGTCAGCCCCAGCATTTT; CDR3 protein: CASSQWGGGGQPQHF
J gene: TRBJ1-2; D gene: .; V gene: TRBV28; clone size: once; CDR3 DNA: TGTGCCAGCAGTTGGGGCAACTATGGCTACACCTTC; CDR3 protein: CASSWGNYGYTF
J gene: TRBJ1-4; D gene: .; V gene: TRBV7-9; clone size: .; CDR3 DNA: TGTGCCAGCAGCCGCGGGCCGGGTGAAAAACTGTTTTTT; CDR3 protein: CASSRGPGEKLFF
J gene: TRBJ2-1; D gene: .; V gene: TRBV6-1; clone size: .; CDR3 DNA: TGTGCCAGCAGTGAACCTGCTAGCAGAAAAAGCTCCTACAATGAGCAGTTCTTC; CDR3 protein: CASSEPASRKSSYNEQFF
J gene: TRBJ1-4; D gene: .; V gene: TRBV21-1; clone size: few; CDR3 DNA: TGTGCCAGCAACCTAGAGGCAGGGAAGGGTTTAAAACTGTTTTTT; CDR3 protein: CASNLEAGKGLKLFF
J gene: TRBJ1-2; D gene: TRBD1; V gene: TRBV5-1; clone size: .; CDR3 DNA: TGCGCCAGCAGCCCGGGTCGGACAGGGGGCGCGGAAAGGGAAGGCTACACCTTC; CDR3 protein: CASSPGRTGGAEREGYTF
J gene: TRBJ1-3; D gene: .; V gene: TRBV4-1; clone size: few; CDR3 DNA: TGCGCCAGCAGCCAAGTAAGGCAGGCCCGCTCTGGAAACACCATATATTTT; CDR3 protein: CASSQVRQARSGNTIYF
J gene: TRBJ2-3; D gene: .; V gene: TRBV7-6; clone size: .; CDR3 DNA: TGTGCCAGCAGCCCCCGGACAGCGCGCACGGATACGCAGTATTTT; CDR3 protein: CASSPRTARTDTQYF
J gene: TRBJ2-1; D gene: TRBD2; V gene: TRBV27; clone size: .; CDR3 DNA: TGTGCCAGCAGTATACTCCTTAGCGGGGGGGAGAACAATGAGCAGTTCTTC; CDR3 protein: CASSILLSGGENNEQFF
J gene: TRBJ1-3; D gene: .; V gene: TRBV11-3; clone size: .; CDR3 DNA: TGTGCCAGCAGCCCCCGGCGGTTGTTACTTCGCTCTGGAAACACCATATATTTT; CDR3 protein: CASSPRRLLLRSGNTIYF
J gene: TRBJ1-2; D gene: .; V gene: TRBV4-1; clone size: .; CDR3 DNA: TGCGCCAGCAGCCAAGTAGGGACAAACTATGGCTACACCTTC; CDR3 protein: CASSQVGTNYGYTF
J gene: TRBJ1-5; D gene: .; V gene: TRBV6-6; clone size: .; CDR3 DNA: TGTGCCAGCAGTAACCAGAGGTTGAGCAATCAGCCCCAGCATTTT; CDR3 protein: CASSNQRLSNQPQHF
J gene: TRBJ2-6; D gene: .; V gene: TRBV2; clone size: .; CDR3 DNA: TGTGCCAGCAGTGACCGAGCCTCTGGGGCCAACGTCCTGACTTTC; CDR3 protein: CASSDRASGANVLTF
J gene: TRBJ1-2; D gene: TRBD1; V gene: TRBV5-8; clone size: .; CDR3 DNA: TGTGCCAGCAGCCAAGGGGACAGGGGGCATTATGGCTACACCTTC; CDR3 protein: CASSQGDRGHYGYTF
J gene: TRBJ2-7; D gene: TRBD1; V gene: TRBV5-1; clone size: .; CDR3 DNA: TGCGCCAGCAGCGTAGAGGACAGGGCATATCGCGAGCAGTACTTC; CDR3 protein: CASSVEDRAYREQYF
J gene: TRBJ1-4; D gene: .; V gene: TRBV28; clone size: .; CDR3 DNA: TGTGCCAGCAGTTTAGGGCCCCTGAAAAAACTGTTTTTT; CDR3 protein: CASSLGPLKKLFF
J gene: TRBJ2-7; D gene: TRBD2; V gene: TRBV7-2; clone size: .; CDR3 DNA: TGTGCCAGCAGCTTAGCGGGAGGGCAGCCACAGACCTACGAGCAGTACTTC; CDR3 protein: CASSLAGGQPQTYEQYF
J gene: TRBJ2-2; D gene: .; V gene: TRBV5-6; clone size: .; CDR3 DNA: TGTGCCAGCAGCTTGGCAGGGCCCGGGGAGCTGTTTTTT; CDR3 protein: CASSLAGPGELFF
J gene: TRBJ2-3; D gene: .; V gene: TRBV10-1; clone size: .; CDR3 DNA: TGCGCCAGCGGGGGGTCCACAGATACGCAGTATTTT; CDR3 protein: CASGGSTDTQYF
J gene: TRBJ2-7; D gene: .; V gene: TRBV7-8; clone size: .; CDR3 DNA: TGTGCCAGCAGCTTCCAACCTAGCTCCTACGAGCAGTACTTC; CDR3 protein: CASSFQPSSYEQYF
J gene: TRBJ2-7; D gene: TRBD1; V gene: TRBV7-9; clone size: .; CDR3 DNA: TGTGCCAGCAGCTCGGGGGACAGGAAACTCTACGAGCAGTACTTC; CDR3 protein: CASSSGDRKLYEQYF
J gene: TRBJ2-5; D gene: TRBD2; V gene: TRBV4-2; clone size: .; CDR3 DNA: TGTGCCAGCAGCCAAGAAGTACGGGAGCGGGGAGAGACCCAGTACTTC; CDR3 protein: CASSQEVRERGETQYF
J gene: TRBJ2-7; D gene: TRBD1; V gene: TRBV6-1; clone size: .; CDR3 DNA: TGTGCCAGCAGTGAAGAACCGGGACAGACATACGAGCAGTACTTC; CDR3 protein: CASSEEPGQTYEQYF
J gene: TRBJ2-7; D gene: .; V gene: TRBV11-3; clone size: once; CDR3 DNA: TGTGCCAGCTCCTCGGACTGGGGGCAGTACGAGCAGTACTTC; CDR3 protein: CASSSDWGQYEQYF
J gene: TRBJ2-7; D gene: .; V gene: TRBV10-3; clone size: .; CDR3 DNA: TGTGCCATCAGTGAGTCCCCTGGAGGGGGCAGGCACTACGAGCAGTACTTC; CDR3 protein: CAISESPGGGRHYEQYF
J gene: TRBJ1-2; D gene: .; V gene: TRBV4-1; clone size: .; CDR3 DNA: TGCGCCAGCAGCCAGCCGAGTAGTTCCTATGGCTACACCTTC; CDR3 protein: CASSQPSSSYGYTF
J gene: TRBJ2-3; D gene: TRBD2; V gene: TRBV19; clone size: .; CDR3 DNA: TGTGCCAGTAGTATAGCGGGGGGTACAGATACGCAGTATTTT; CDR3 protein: CASSIAGGTDTQYF
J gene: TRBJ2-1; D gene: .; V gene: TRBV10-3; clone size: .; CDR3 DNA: TGTGCCATCAGTGCTCTTACTTACTCCTACAATGAGCAGTTCTTC; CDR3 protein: CAISALTYSYNEQFF
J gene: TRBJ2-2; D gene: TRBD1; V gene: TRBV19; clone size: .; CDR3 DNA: TGTGCCAGTAATGCAGGGGGCCCCGGGGAGCTGTTTTTT; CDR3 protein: CASNAGGPGELFF
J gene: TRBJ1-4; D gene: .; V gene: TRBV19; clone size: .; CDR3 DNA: TGTGCCAGTAGTAAATACAGGGACCTATATGAAAAACTGTTTTTT; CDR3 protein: CASSKYRDLYEKLFF
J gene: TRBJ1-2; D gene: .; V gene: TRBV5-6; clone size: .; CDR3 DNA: TGTGCCAGCAGCTTGGTGTCTTCCCCCCGTCAAGGGGACTATGGCTACACCTTC; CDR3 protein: CASSLVSSPRQGDYGYTF
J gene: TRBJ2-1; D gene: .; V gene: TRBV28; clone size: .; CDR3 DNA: TGTGCCAGCAGTACGCCAAAGAGCGTTATTATTAGGGGGGGGCAGTTCTTC; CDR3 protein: CASSTPKSVIIRGGQFF
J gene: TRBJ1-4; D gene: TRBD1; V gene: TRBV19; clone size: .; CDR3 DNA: TGTGCCAGCTCCCCGGGACAGGGTCATGAAAAACTGTTTTTT; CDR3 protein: CASSPGQGHEKLFF
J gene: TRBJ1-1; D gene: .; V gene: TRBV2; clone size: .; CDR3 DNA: TGTGCCAGCAGTGGGGCCGAACGGGGCACTGAAGCTTTCTTT; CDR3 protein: CASSGAERGTEAFF
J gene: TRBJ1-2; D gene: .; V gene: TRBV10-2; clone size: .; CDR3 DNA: TGCGCCAGCAGGGGAGCTAGATATCTTAACTATGGCTACACCTTC; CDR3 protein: CASRGARYLNYGYTF
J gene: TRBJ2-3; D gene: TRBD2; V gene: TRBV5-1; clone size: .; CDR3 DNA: TGCGCCAGCATTCGGGAGGGCACAGATACGCAGTATTTT; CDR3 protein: CASIREGTDTQYF
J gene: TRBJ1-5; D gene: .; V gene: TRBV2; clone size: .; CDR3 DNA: TGTGCCAGCAGTGAGGTAGATAGCAATCAGCCCCAGCATTTT; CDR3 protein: CASSEVDSNQPQHF
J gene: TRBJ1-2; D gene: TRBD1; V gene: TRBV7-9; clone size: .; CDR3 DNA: TGTGCCAGCAGCTTGGGACAGGGGGATGGCTACACCTTC; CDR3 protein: CASSLGQGDGYTF
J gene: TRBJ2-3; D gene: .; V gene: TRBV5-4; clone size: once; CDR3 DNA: TGTGCCAGCAGCTTTGAGGGAGTAGTCACAGATACGCAGTATTTT; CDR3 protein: CASSFEGVVTDTQYF
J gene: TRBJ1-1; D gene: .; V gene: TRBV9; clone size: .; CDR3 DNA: TGTGCCAGCAGCGCTGCAGGTGGTGCTGAAGCTTTCTTT; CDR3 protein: CASSAAGGAEAFF
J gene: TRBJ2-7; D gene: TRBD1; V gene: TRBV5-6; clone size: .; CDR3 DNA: TGTGCCAGCAGCTGGGGGACAGGCCCCATCGAGCAGTACTTC; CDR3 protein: CASSWGTGPIEQYF
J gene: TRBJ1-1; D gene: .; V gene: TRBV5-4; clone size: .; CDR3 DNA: TGTGCCAGCAGTTACGACAAGAACACTGAAGCTTTCTTT; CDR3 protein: CASSYDKNTEAFF
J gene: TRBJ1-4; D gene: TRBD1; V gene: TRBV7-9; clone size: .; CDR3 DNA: TGTGCCAGCAGCTATGGAGGACAGGGGCCGACTAATGAAAAACTGTTTTTT; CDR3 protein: CASSYGGQGPTNEKLFF
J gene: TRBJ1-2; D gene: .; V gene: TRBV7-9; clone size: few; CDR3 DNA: TGTGCCAGCAGCTTAGCAGGGGGTTATGGCTACACCTTC; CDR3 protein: CASSLAGGYGYTF
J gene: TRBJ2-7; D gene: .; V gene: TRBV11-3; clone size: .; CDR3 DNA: TGTGCCAGCAGCGCCACCGGGACACTCCCAGGGCAGTACTTC; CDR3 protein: CASSATGTLPGQYF